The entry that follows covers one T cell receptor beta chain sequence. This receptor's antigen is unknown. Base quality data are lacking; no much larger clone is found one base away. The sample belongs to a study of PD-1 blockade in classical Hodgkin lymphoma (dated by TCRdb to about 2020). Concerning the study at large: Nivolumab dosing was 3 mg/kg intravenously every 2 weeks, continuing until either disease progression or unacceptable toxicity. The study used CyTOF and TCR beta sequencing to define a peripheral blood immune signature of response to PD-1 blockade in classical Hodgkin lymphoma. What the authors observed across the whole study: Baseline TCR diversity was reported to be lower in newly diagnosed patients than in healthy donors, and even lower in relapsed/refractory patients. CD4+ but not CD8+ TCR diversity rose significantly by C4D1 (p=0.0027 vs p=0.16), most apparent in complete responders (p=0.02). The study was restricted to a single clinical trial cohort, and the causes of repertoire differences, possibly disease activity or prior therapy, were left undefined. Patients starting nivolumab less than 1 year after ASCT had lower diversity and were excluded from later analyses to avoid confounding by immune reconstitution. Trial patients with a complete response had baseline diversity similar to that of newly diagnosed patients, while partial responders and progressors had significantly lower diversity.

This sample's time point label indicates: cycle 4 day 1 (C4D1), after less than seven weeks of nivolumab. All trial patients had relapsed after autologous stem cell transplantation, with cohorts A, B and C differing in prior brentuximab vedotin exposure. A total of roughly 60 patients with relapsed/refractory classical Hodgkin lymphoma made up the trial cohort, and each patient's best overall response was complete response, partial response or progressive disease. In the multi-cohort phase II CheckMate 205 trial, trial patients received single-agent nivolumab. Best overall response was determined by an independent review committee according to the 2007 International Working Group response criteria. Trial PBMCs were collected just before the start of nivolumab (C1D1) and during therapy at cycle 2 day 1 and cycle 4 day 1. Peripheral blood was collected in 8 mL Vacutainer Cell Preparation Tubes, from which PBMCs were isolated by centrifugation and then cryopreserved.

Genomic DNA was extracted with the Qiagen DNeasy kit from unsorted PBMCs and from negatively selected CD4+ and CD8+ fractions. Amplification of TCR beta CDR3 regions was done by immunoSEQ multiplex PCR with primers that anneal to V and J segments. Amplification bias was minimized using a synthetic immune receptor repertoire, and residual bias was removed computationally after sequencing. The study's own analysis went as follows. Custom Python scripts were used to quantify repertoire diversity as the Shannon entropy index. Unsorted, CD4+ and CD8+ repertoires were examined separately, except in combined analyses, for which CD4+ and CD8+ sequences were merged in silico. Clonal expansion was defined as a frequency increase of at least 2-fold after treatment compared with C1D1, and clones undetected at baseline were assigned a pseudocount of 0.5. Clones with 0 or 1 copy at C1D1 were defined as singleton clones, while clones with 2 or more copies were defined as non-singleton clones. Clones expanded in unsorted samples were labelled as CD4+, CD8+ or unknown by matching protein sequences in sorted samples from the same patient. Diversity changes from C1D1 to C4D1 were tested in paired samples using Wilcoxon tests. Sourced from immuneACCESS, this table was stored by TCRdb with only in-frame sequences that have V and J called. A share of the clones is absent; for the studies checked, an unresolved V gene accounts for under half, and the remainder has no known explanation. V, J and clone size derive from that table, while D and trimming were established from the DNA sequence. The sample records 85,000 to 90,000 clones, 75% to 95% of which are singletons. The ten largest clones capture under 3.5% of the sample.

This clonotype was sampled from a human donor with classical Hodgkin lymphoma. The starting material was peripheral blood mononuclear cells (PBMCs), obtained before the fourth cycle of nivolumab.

The CDR3: CASRWSTEAFF. The DNA is TGTGCCAGCCGATGGTCCACTGAAGCTTTCTTT. The chain is encoded by TRBV6-1 joined to TRBJ1-1; no D gene call is confident. A distance of 8 bases separates the germline ends of V and J, which lose 8 bases and 4 bases respectively. CDR1 and CDR2 (MNHNS, SASEGT) derive from the germline V gene. The cysteine opens and the phenylalanine closes a CDR3 of 11 amino acids. Of the read, only the CDR3 DNA is kept; its 33 bases are in frame from base 1.